These T cell receptor beta chains were read from a single sample in a study of CD8+ T cells in alopecia areata. The protocol was immunoSEQ multiplex PCR, while the TCRdb copy is restricted to in-frame clones and leaves out a portion. The data contain approximately 280,000 clones, over 45% of them singletons. Sample: CD4+ T cells sorted from blood, taken at week 24, from a patient treated with tofacitinib. The receptors shown here come from a human donor with alopecia areata. Each CDR3 is given with its conserved first and last residue. Each record gives: D gene, J gene, clone size, V gene, CDR3 protein, CDR3 DNA. D genes are given only for firm matches. Not all rows give a size; the values are once, few, many and, for expanded clones, a class.

NA TRBJ1-6 NA TRBV6-5 CASSQGRDSPLHF TGTGCCAGCAGCCAGGGGAGAGATTCACCCCTCCACTTT
NA TRBJ1-6 NA TRBV6-5 CASSRYGSNSPLHF TGTGCCAGCAGCCGGTACGGAAGTAATTCACCCCTCCACTTT
NA TRBJ2-7 few TRBV29-1 CSVESRATPYEQYF TGCAGCGTTGAATCGAGGGCAACACCCTACGAGCAGTACTTC
NA TRBJ1-4 once TRBV4-2 CASSQDSRDNEKLFF TGTGCCAGCAGCCAAGATTCTCGGGATAATGAAAAACTGTTTTTT
TRBD1 TRBJ2-2 NA TRBV4-3 CASSQQPNRQGAGELFF TGCGCCAGCAGCCAACAACCTAACAGACAGGGTGCCGGGGAGCTGTTTTTT
NA TRBJ2-7 NA TRBV4-1 CASSQESGPRRREQYF TGCGCCAGCAGCCAAGAGAGCGGACCACGAAGACGGGAGCAGTACTTC
TRBD1 TRBJ2-5 few TRBV5-1 CASSVGTASVVSKETQYF TGCGCCAGCAGCGTGGGGACAGCGTCAGTGGTCAGTAAGGAGACCCAGTACTTC
NA TRBJ1-2 NA TRBV14 CASSQVRQWIGYTF TGTGCCAGCAGCCAAGTCCGTCAGTGGATTGGCTACACCTTC
TRBD1 TRBJ2-7 NA TRBV7-2 CASSLEGTGAYEQYF TGTGCCAGCAGCTTAGAGGGGACAGGGGCCTACGAGCAGTACTTC
TRBD2 TRBJ2-7 NA TRBV5-1 CASSLRGGYEQYF TGCGCCAGCAGCTTGCGCGGGGGGTACGAGCAGTACTTC
NA TRBJ1-1 few TRBV25-1 CASRETANTEAFF TGTGCCAGCAGAGAGACAGCGAACACTGAAGCTTTCTTT
NA TRBJ2-4 NA TRBV21-1 CASSKGTDHIQYF TGTGCCAGCAGCAAAGGAACCGACCACATTCAGTACTTC
TRBD2 TRBJ2-5 NA TRBV4-2 CASSQDPLAARTQYF TGTGCCAGCAGCCAAGATCCCCTAGCGGCAAGGACCCAGTACTTC
NA TRBJ1-4 NA TRBV4-1 CASSQVPTANEKLFF TGCGCCAGCAGCCAAGTACCCACGGCTAATGAAAAACTGTTTTTT
NA TRBJ1-2 NA TRBV9 CASSVDQGGGYTF TGTGCCAGCAGCGTAGACCAAGGTGGAGGCTACACCTTC
TRBD1 TRBJ2-3 NA TRBV4-2 CASSWDSSTDTQYF TGTGCCAGCAGCTGGGACAGCTCCACAGATACGCAGTATTTT
TRBD2 TRBJ2-7 few TRBV29-1 CSVDGTSGYEQYF TGCAGCGTTGATGGGACTAGCGGCTACGAGCAGTACTTC
NA TRBJ2-5 NA TRBV2 CASRVQGKETQYF TGTGCCAGCAGAGTGCAGGGAAAGGAGACCCAGTACTTC
NA TRBJ1-6 NA TRBV30 CAWSGNSPLHF TGTGCCTGGAGTGGGAATTCACCCCTCCACTTT
NA TRBJ2-5 NA TRBV7-9 CASSRGISETQYF TGTGCCAGCAGCAGGGGGATATCCGAGACCCAGTACTTC
NA TRBJ2-5 NA TRBV9 CASSAGLQETQYF TGTGCCAGCAGCGCGGGACTTCAAGAGACCCAGTACTTC
NA TRBJ1-1 NA TRBV6-5 CASSYTPNTEAFF TGTGCCAGCAGTTACACACCGAACACTGAAGCTTTCTTT
TRBD2 TRBJ2-7 NA TRBV28 CASSLSTSGGYEQYF TGTGCCAGCAGTTTGTCGACTAGCGGGGGGTACGAGCAGTACTTC
NA TRBJ1-6 NA TRBV30 CAWMGPRNSPLHF TGTGCCTGGATGGGACCTAGGAATTCACCCCTCCACTTT
NA TRBJ1-1 once TRBV6-6 CAGIPGPSGEAFF TGTGCCGGGATTCCCGGCCCCTCGGGGGAAGCTTTCTTT
NA TRBJ1-2 few TRBV6-5 CASSFGASGYGYTF TGTGCCAGCAGTTTTGGGGCGAGTGGCTATGGCTACACCTTC
NA TRBJ2-5 NA TRBV7-9 CASSLSGGHPSQTQYF TGTGCCAGCAGCTTATCAGGCGGACACCCTTCTCAGACCCAGTACTTC
TRBD1 TRBJ1-1 NA TRBV7-2 CASSPSGTVNTEAFF TGTGCCAGCAGCCCGTCCGGGACAGTAAACACTGAAGCTTTCTTT
NA TRBJ1-1 few TRBV29-1 CSVELNSTPENTEAFF TGCAGCGTTGAACTCAACTCGACCCCTGAGAACACTGAAGCTTTCTTT
NA TRBJ2-5 few TRBV30 CAWGGTGETQYF TGTGCCTGGGGGGGTACGGGAGAGACCCAGTACTTC
NA TRBJ2-5 once TRBV30 CAWSVRQGETQYF TGTGCCTGGAGTGTACGTCAGGGAGAGACCCAGTACTTC
NA TRBJ1-2 NA TRBV4-1 CASSQPKDRLRDGYTF TGCGCCAGCAGCCAACCGAAGGACCGCTTGAGAGATGGCTACACCTTC
NA TRBJ1-1 few TRBV18 CASSPRAGNTEAFF TGTGCCAGCTCACCTAGGGCGGGGAACACTGAAGCTTTCTTT
TRBD2 TRBJ2-7 NA TRBV2 CASRTSGGSYEQYF TGTGCCAGCAGGACTAGCGGGGGGTCCTACGAGCAGTACTTC
NA TRBJ1-4 few TRBV11-2 CASSSGILLTNEKLFF TGTGCCAGCAGCTCTGGGATCCTCTTAACTAATGAAAAACTGTTTTTT
TRBD1 TRBJ1-2 NA TRBV27 CASSSTGGWDGYTF TGTGCCAGCAGTTCCACAGGGGGCTGGGATGGCTACACCTTC
TRBD2 TRBJ2-1 NA TRBV27 CASSSPGAGGYNEQFF TGTGCCAGCAGTTCCCCCGGGGCGGGGGGGTACAATGAGCAGTTCTTC
NA TRBJ2-7 NA TRBV30 CAWRTGQLLGSEQYF TGTGCCTGGAGGACAGGACAGCTTTTGGGCAGCGAGCAGTACTTC
TRBD1 TRBJ1-2 NA TRBV7-2 CASSSTYRGGGYTF TGTGCCAGCAGCTCCACTTACAGGGGCGGCGGCTACACCTTC
NA TRBJ2-7 NA TRBV29-1 CSVAPGQGGGEQYF TGCAGCGTGGCCCCGGGACAAGGAGGGGGGGAGCAGTACTTC
NA TRBJ2-5 NA TRBV5-1 CASSLDPYSYQETQYF TGCGCCAGCAGCCTGGACCCTTATTCGTACCAAGAGACCCAGTACTTC
NA TRBJ2-1 NA TRBV29-1 CSVLAGGRYNEQFF TGCAGCGTTTTGGCAGGAGGGCGCTACAATGAGCAGTTCTTC
NA TRBJ1-3 NA TRBV6-6 CASSVEGDTIYF TGTGCCAGCAGTGTAGAGGGAGACACCATATATTTT
TRBD1 TRBJ1-2 NA TRBV6-1 CASSESPTRGQGNYGYTF TGTGCCAGCAGTGAAAGCCCCACCAGGGGACAGGGAAACTATGGCTACACCTTC
NA TRBJ1-1 NA TRBV6-5 CASSLRGYSGTEAFF TGTGCCAGCAGCCTCAGGGGTTATAGCGGCACTGAAGCTTTCTTT
NA TRBJ1-1 NA TRBV5-6 CASSLRGVATEAFF TGTGCCAGCAGCTTGCGGGGTGTAGCCACTGAAGCTTTCTTT
NA TRBJ2-7 NA TRBV7-3 CASSLFHSGTHEQYF TGTGCCAGCAGCTTGTTTCACTCCGGGACACACGAGCAGTACTTC
NA TRBJ1-2 NA TRBV5-6 CASSFAQGLYGYTF TGTGCCAGCAGCTTCGCGCAGGGCCTATATGGCTACACCTTC
TRBD1 TRBJ1-6 NA TRBV2 CASGQGNNSPLHF TGTGCCAGCGGACAGGGCAATAATTCACCCCTCCACTTT
TRBD1 TRBJ1-6 NA TRBV27 CASSNGQGAVSPLHF TGTGCCAGCAGTAACGGACAGGGGGCGGTTTCACCCCTCCACTTT
NA TRBJ2-7 NA TRBV4-1 CASSQGRVQGEQYF TGCGCCAGCAGCCAAGGCAGGGTCCAGGGAGAGCAGTACTTC
NA TRBJ2-5 NA TRBV30 CACGPAQETQYF TGTGCCTGCGGGCCAGCCCAAGAGACCCAGTACTTC
TRBD1 TRBJ2-7 many TRBV25-1 CASSESQGVGYEQYF TGTGCCAGCAGTGAATCCCAGGGGGTGGGGTACGAGCAGTACTTC
NA TRBJ2-3 NA TRBV11-2 CASSPSEATQYF TGTGCCAGCAGCCCCTCCGAGGCCACGCAGTATTTT
NA TRBJ2-2 few TRBV6-6 CASSYSAHLTGELFF TGTGCCAGCAGTTACTCCGCACACCTCACCGGGGAGCTGTTTTTT
NA TRBJ1-3 NA TRBV30 CAWSVRRRGNTIYF TGTGCCTGGAGTGTACGAAGGCGAGGAAACACCATATATTTT
NA TRBJ2-2 few TRBV30 CAWKAGANTGELFF TGTGCCTGGAAGGCAGGGGCGAACACCGGGGAGCTGTTTTTT
TRBD1 TRBJ2-1 NA TRBV9 CASSRGQGSNEQFF TGTGCCAGCAGCCGGGGACAGGGGAGTAATGAGCAGTTCTTC
NA TRBJ2-5 NA TRBV29-1 CSVGGGTARETQYF TGCAGCGTGGGGGGAGGGACAGCACGTGAGACCCAGTACTTC